This T cell receptor beta chain was recorded in a study of beta chain features in type 1 diabetes. Study at large: The study examined roughly 100 million sorted cells across all samples. Findings of the study overall: Within each of all four CD4+ subsets, Type 1 diabetes patients had TCRB CDR3s that were moderately but significantly shorter. Cells carrying high TCR expression could end up over-represented when cDNA is sequenced.

As to this clone: Its target is not known.

Looked up from germline, CDR1 is LNHNV and CDR2 is YYDKDF (reference sequence). V dropped 0 bases and J dropped 6 bases, with 5 bases sitting between them. The CDR3 length is 13 residues. It was one heparinised blood draw, averaging around 120 mL, that each donor gave. Every isolated RNA sample was fully reverse transcribed, so sequencing captured expressed TCRB transcripts. Produced via immunoSEQ multiplex PCR; TCRdb's table is partial and in-frame only. The table records some 200,000 clones, around 16% of them present only once. The sequence derives from a man aged 30 to 39 with type 1 diabetes. V is TRBV15 and J is TRBJ2-2; D is ambiguous. Sequenced material: naive CD4+ T cells from blood. The CDR3 DNA sequence: TGTGCCACCAGCAGAGATCTGTCCGGGGAGCTGTTTTTT. This translates into CATSRDLSGELFF.